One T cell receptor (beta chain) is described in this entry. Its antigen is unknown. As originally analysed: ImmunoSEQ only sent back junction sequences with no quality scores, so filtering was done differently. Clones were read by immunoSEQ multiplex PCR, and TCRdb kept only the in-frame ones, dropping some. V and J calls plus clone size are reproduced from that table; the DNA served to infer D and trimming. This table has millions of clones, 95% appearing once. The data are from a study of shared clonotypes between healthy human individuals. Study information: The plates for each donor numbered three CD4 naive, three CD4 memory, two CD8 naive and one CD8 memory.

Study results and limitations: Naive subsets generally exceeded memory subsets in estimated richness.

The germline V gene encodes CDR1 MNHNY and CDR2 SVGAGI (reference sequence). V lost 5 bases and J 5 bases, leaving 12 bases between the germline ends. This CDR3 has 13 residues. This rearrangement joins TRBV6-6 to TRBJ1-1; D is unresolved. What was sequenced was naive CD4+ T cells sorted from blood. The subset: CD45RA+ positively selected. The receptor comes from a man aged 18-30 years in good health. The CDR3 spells CASSRPQETEAFF. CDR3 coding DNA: TGTGCCAGCAGTAGACCCCAGGAGACTGAAGCTTTCTTT.